The rows below give T cell receptor beta chains drawn from one sample of a study of T-cell reconstitution after alpha-beta-depleted transplantation in children. TCRdb used MiXCR to reprocess the PCR reads, holding one entry per CDR3 protein. The sample shows nearly 400,000 distinct CDR3 sequences, about a fifth of them seen only once. The starting material was PBMCs from the stem cell graft donor, obtained from the stem cell graft. The receptors come from a human donor who donated a stem cell graft to a child with acute myeloid leukemia. The CDR3 runs from the conserved cysteine through the conserved F or W. The order of the fields is clone size, V gene, J gene, D gene, CDR3 protein, CDR3 DNA. The D gene is left open where the match is weak. Size is stated for part of the rows, as once, few or many counts, or as a class when the clone is expanded.

clone size: few
V gene: TRBV20-1
J gene: TRBJ1-5
D gene: NA
CDR3 protein: CSARPYSNQPQHF
CDR3 DNA: TGCAGTGCTAGACCCTATAGCAATCAGCCCCAGCATTTT

clone size: few
V gene: TRBV24-1
J gene: TRBJ2-7
D gene: TRBD2
CDR3 protein: CATSRSGGGEYEQYF
CDR3 DNA: TGTGCCACCAGTCGGAGCGGCGGGGGAGAGTACGAGCAGTACTTC

clone size: NA
V gene: TRBV25-1
J gene: TRBJ2-1
D gene: TRBD2
CDR3 protein: CASSEPRGEEREAKQFF
CDR3 DNA: TGTGCCAGCAGTGAACCTCGGGGGGAAGAGCGGGAGGCAAAGCAGTTCTTC

clone size: NA
V gene: TRBV7-9
J gene: TRBJ2-3
D gene: TRBD1
CDR3 protein: CASSYGQGITDTQYF
CDR3 DNA: TGTGCCAGCAGCTACGGACAGGGGATCACAGATACGCAGTATTTT

clone size: NA
V gene: TRBV12-3/TRBV12-4
J gene: TRBJ2-2
D gene: TRBD1
CDR3 protein: CASRDREGTGELFF
CDR3 DNA: TGTGCCAGCAGAGACAGGGAAGGCACCGGGGAGCTGTTTTTT

clone size: NA
V gene: TRBV5-1
J gene: TRBJ2-1
D gene: TRBD2
CDR3 protein: CASSWLLDGRLNNEQFF
CDR3 DNA: TGCGCCAGCAGCTGGTTACTAGACGGGAGGCTTAACAATGAGCAGTTCTTC

clone size: NA
V gene: TRBV12-3/TRBV12-4
J gene: TRBJ2-1
D gene: TRBD2
CDR3 protein: CASSAAAGGGEQFF
CDR3 DNA: TGTGCCAGCAGTGCGGCGGCCGGGGGAGGGGAGCAGTTCTTC

clone size: NA
V gene: TRBV28
J gene: TRBJ1-2
D gene: NA
CDR3 protein: CASSQNLGGGDGYTF
CDR3 DNA: TGTGCCAGCAGCCAAAACCTTGGGGGAGGAGATGGCTACACCTTC

clone size: few
V gene: TRBV15
J gene: TRBJ2-3
D gene: NA
CDR3 protein: CATSRGGSAQRRDTQYF
CDR3 DNA: TGTGCCACCAGCAGAGGTGGCTCGGCACAGCGGAGAGATACGCAGTATTTT

clone size: many
V gene: TRBV20-1
J gene: TRBJ2-3
D gene: NA
CDR3 protein: CSARAPPRGDVDTQYF
CDR3 DNA: TGCAGTGCTAGAGCCCCCCCCAGGGGAGACGTAGATACGCAGTATTTT

clone size: NA
V gene: TRBV6-5
J gene: TRBJ2-3
D gene: NA
CDR3 protein: CASTSGVFRTDTQYF
CDR3 DNA: TGTGCCAGCACCTCTGGAGTATTTCGCACAGATACGCAGTATTTT

clone size: NA
V gene: TRBV7-3
J gene: TRBJ2-2
D gene: NA
CDR3 protein: CASSTNRDTGELFF
CDR3 DNA: TGTGCCAGCAGCACCAACAGGGACACCGGGGAGCTGTTTTTT

clone size: NA
V gene: TRBV28
J gene: TRBJ2-5
D gene: NA
CDR3 protein: CAHSWKLETQYF
CDR3 DNA: TGTGCCCACAGTTGGAAACTAGAGACCCAGTACTTC

clone size: many
V gene: TRBV5-1
J gene: TRBJ1-1
D gene: TRBD1
CDR3 protein: CASSGGQDPNTEAFF
CDR3 DNA: TGCGCCAGCAGCGGGGGACAGGATCCAAACACTGAAGCTTTCTTT

clone size: NA
V gene: TRBV15
J gene: TRBJ2-7
D gene: NA
CDR3 protein: CATSREGANYEQYF
CDR3 DNA: TGTGCCACCAGCAGAGAAGGAGCAAACTACGAGCAGTACTTC

clone size: few
V gene: TRBV20-1
J gene: TRBJ2-1
D gene: TRBD2
CDR3 protein: CRGLGSQDEQFF
CDR3 DNA: TGCAGGGGACTAGGGTCGCAGGATGAGCAGTTCTTC

clone size: few
V gene: TRBV10-3
J gene: TRBJ1-2
D gene: TRBD1
CDR3 protein: CAISEMGQASYGYTF
CDR3 DNA: TGTGCCATCAGTGAGATGGGACAGGCCTCCTATGGCTACACCTTC

clone size: NA
V gene: TRBV7-9
J gene: TRBJ2-1
D gene: NA
CDR3 protein: CASSFREPYNEQFF
CDR3 DNA: TGTGCCAGCAGCTTTCGGGAACCCTACAATGAGCAGTTCTTC

clone size: many
V gene: TRBV11-3
J gene: TRBJ2-1
D gene: TRBD2
CDR3 protein: CASSLVGTSGRPRDEQFF
CDR3 DNA: TGTGCCAGCAGCTTAGTCGGGACTAGCGGGAGGCCCCGGGATGAGCAGTTCTTC

clone size: NA
V gene: TRBV12-3/TRBV12-4
J gene: TRBJ2-7
D gene: TRBD1
CDR3 protein: CASSLVVQTGGGYEQYF
CDR3 DNA: TGTGCCAGCAGTTTAGTTGTCCAAACAGGGGGCGGTTACGAGCAGTACTTC

clone size: NA
V gene: TRBV28
J gene: TRBJ2-7
D gene: NA
CDR3 protein: CASSLAGLPSSYEQYF
CDR3 DNA: TGTGCCAGCAGTTTAGCGGGGCTACCTAGCTCCTACGAGCAGTACTTC

clone size: NA
V gene: TRBV7-6
J gene: TRBJ2-1
D gene: TRBD2
CDR3 protein: CASSLGRAGLARDEQFF
CDR3 DNA: TGTGCCAGCAGCTTAGGCCGGGCGGGACTAGCCCGCGATGAGCAGTTCTTC

clone size: many
V gene: TRBV7-7
J gene: TRBJ2-1
D gene: NA
CDR3 protein: CASSLEWDNEQFF
CDR3 DNA: TGTGCTAGCAGCTTAGAGTGGGACAATGAGCAGTTCTTC

clone size: few
V gene: TRBV29-1
J gene: TRBJ2-3
D gene: NA
CDR3 protein: CSVGSRVSSTDTQYF
CDR3 DNA: TGCAGCGTTGGCTCGCGAGTTTCTAGCACAGATACGCAGTATTTT

clone size: few
V gene: TRBV12-3/TRBV12-4
J gene: TRBJ1-4
D gene: TRBD1
CDR3 protein: CASQGDYQKLFF
CDR3 DNA: TGTGCCAGTCAGGGGGATTACCAAAAACTGTTTTTT

clone size: NA
V gene: TRBV25-1
J gene: TRBJ2-7
D gene: TRBD2
CDR3 protein: CASSELSGNYEQYF
CDR3 DNA: TGTGCCAGCAGTGAACTAAGCGGGAACTACGAGCAGTACTTC

clone size: NA
V gene: TRBV4-3
J gene: TRBJ2-3
D gene: TRBD2
CDR3 protein: CASSQEGGRDTDTQYF
CDR3 DNA: TGCGCCAGCAGCCAAGAGGGCGGGAGGGACACAGATACGCAGTATTTT

clone size: NA
V gene: TRBV29-1
J gene: TRBJ1-4
D gene: NA
CDR3 protein: CSVGSIAGPAGGEKLFF
CDR3 DNA: TGCAGCGTGGGGTCTATCGCAGGGCCCGCCGGGGGTGAAAAACTGTTTTTT

clone size: many
V gene: TRBV29-1
J gene: TRBJ2-7
D gene: NA
CDR3 protein: CSAEGGLYEQYF
CDR3 DNA: TGCAGCGCCGAGGGGGGGCTATACGAGCAGTACTTC

clone size: NA
V gene: TRBV12-3/TRBV12-4
J gene: TRBJ2-5
D gene: TRBD2
CDR3 protein: CASRSWEGDETQYF
CDR3 DNA: TGTGCCAGCAGATCTTGGGAGGGCGACGAGACCCAGTACTTC

clone size: few
V gene: TRBV20-1
J gene: TRBJ2-3
D gene: NA
CDR3 protein: CSADRDRGKLAGVKSTQYF
CDR3 DNA: TGCAGTGCTGACCGGGACAGGGGGAAACTAGCGGGAGTCAAATCTACGCAGTATTTT

clone size: NA
V gene: TRBV20-1
J gene: TRBJ2-1
D gene: NA
CDR3 protein: CSARNNLLNEQFF
CDR3 DNA: TGCAGTGCTAGAAATAACCTCCTTAATGAGCAGTTCTTC

clone size: many
V gene: TRBV20-1
J gene: TRBJ2-7
D gene: NA
CDR3 protein: CSAREGYEQYF
CDR3 DNA: TGCAGTGCTAGAGAGGGTTACGAGCAGTACTTC

clone size: NA
V gene: TRBV28
J gene: TRBJ2-1
D gene: TRBD2
CDR3 protein: CASSHNVGLAGLNEQFF
CDR3 DNA: TGTGCCAGCAGCCATAACGTCGGACTAGCGGGACTAAATGAGCAGTTCTTC

clone size: NA
V gene: TRBV5-1
J gene: TRBJ2-2
D gene: NA
CDR3 protein: CASSFGSAGELFF
CDR3 DNA: TGCGCCAGCAGCTTTGGGTCTGCCGGGGAGCTGTTTTTT

clone size: NA
V gene: TRBV9
J gene: TRBJ2-7
D gene: TRBD2
CDR3 protein: CASSARAGREEQYF
CDR3 DNA: TGTGCCAGCAGCGCACGAGCGGGACGCGAAGAGCAGTACTTC

clone size: few
V gene: TRBV4-3
J gene: TRBJ2-7
D gene: TRBD2
CDR3 protein: CASSQLAGANYEQYF
CDR3 DNA: TGCGCCAGCAGCCAATTAGCGGGAGCAAACTACGAGCAGTACTTC

clone size: NA
V gene: TRBV20-1
J gene: TRBJ2-7
D gene: TRBD2
CDR3 protein: CSARDPGTSGREQYF
CDR3 DNA: TGCAGTGCTAGAGATCCGGGGACTAGCGGGAGAGAGCAGTACTTC

clone size: many
V gene: TRBV15
J gene: TRBJ2-7
D gene: TRBD2
CDR3 protein: CATSTNLADQYEQYF
CDR3 DNA: TGTGCCACCAGCACCAATCTAGCGGATCAATACGAGCAGTACTTC

clone size: NA
V gene: TRBV29-1
J gene: TRBJ2-5
D gene: NA
CDR3 protein: CSVVGRAQYF
CDR3 DNA: TGCAGCGTGGTTGGACGGGCCCAGTACTTC

clone size: once
V gene: TRBV7-9
J gene: TRBJ1-5
D gene: TRBD1
CDR3 protein: CASSLGQITNQPQHF
CDR3 DNA: TGTGCCAGCAGCTTGGGACAGATTACCAATCAGCCCCAGCATTTT

clone size: few
V gene: TRBV20-1
J gene: TRBJ2-1
D gene: TRBD2
CDR3 protein: CSAGPGLAGSEQFF
CDR3 DNA: TGCAGTGCAGGACCGGGACTAGCGGGATCTGAGCAGTTCTTC

clone size: few
V gene: TRBV15
J gene: TRBJ2-3
D gene: NA
CDR3 protein: CATSDITSGDTDTQYF
CDR3 DNA: TGTGCCACCAGCGACATCACTTCCGGAGACACAGATACGCAGTATTTT

clone size: NA
V gene: TRBV7-9
J gene: TRBJ2-1
D gene: TRBD2
CDR3 protein: CASSPWTSGYPNEQFF
CDR3 DNA: TGTGCCAGCAGCCCATGGACTAGCGGATACCCCAATGAGCAGTTCTTC

clone size: few
V gene: TRBV7-2
J gene: TRBJ1-4
D gene: NA
CDR3 protein: CASSLGGPTNEKLFF
CDR3 DNA: TGTGCCAGCAGCTTAGGCGGGCCAACTAATGAAAAACTGTTTTTT

clone size: few
V gene: TRBV6-2/TRBV6-3
J gene: TRBJ2-3
D gene: TRBD2
CDR3 protein: CATGLVADTQYF
CDR3 DNA: TGTGCCACCGGACTAGTCGCAGATACGCAGTATTTT

clone size: NA
V gene: TRBV12-5
J gene: TRBJ2-2
D gene: TRBD2
CDR3 protein: CASGLVLAGGPYTGELFF
CDR3 DNA: TGTGCTAGTGGTTTGGTACTAGCGGGAGGGCCTTACACCGGGGAGCTGTTTTTT

clone size: NA
V gene: TRBV20-1
J gene: TRBJ2-7
D gene: NA
CDR3 protein: CSASGTGLPFVKQYF
CDR3 DNA: TGCAGTGCTAGTGGGACGGGACTCCCTTTCGTCAAGCAGTACTTC

clone size: NA
V gene: TRBV28
J gene: TRBJ2-7
D gene: NA
CDR3 protein: CASRPQTYEQYF
CDR3 DNA: TGTGCCAGCCGTCCTCAGACCTACGAGCAGTACTTC

clone size: NA
V gene: TRBV24-1
J gene: TRBJ2-3
D gene: TRBD2
CDR3 protein: CATSYLTTSGSTDTQYF
CDR3 DNA: TGTGCCACCAGTTATTTGACGACTAGCGGGTCCACAGATACGCAGTATTTT

clone size: NA
V gene: TRBV10-3
J gene: TRBJ1-1
D gene: NA
CDR3 protein: CAISAGRGRTEAFF
CDR3 DNA: TGTGCCATCAGTGCGGGCAGGGGTAGGACTGAAGCTTTCTTT

clone size: few
V gene: TRBV4-3
J gene: TRBJ1-5
D gene: NA
CDR3 protein: CASSQDPQPYSNQPQHF
CDR3 DNA: TGCGCCAGCAGCCAAGATCCCCAGCCGTATAGCAATCAGCCCCAGCATTTT

clone size: few
V gene: TRBV20-1
J gene: TRBJ2-6
D gene: NA
CDR3 protein: CSAVRPGANVLTF
CDR3 DNA: TGCAGTGCTGTGCGCCCTGGGGCCAACGTCCTGACTTTC